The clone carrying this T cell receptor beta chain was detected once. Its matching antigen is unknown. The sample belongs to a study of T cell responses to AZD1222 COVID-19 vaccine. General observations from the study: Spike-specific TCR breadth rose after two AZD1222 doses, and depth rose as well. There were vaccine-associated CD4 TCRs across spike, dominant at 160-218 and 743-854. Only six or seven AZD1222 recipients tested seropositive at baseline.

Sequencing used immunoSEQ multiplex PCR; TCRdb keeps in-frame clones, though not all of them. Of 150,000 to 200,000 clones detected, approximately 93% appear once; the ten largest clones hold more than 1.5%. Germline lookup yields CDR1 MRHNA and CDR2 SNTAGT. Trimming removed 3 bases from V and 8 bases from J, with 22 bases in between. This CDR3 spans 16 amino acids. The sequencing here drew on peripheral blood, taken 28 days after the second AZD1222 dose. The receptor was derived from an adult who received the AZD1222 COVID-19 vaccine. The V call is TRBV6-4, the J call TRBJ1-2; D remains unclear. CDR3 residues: CASSEGSWTATGGYTF. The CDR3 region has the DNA TGTGCCAGCAGTGAGGGGTCCTGGACGGCTACGGGAGGCTACACCTTC.